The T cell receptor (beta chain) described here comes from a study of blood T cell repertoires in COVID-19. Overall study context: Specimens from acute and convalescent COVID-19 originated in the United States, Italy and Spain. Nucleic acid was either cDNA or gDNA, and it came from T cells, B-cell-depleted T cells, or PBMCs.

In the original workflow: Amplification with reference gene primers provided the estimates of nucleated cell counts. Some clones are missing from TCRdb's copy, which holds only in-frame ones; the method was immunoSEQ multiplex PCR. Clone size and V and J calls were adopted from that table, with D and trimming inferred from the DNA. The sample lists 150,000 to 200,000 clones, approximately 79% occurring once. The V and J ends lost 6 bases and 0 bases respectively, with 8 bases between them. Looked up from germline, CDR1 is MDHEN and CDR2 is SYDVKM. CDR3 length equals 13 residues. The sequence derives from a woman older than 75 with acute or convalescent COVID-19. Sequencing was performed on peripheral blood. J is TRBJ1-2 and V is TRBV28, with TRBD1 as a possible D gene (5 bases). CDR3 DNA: TGTGCCAGCAGGGAGGGACCTAACTATGGCTACACCTTC. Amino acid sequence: CASREGPNYGYTF.